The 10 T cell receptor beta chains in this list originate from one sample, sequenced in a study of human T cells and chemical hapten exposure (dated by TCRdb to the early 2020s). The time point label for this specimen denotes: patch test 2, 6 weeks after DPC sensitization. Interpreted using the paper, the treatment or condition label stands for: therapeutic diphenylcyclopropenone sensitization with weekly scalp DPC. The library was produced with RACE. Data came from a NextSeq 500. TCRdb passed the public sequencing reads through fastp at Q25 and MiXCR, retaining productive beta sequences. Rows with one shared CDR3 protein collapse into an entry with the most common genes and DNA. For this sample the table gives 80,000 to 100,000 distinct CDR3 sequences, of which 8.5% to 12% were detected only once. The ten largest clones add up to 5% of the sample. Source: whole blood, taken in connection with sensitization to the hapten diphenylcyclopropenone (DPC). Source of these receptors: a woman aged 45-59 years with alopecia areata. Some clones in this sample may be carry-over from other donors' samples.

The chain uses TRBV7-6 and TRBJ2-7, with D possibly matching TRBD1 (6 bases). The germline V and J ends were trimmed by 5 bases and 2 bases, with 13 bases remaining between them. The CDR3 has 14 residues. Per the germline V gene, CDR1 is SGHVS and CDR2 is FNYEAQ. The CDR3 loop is CASSTIQGTYEQYF. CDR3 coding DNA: TGTGCCAGCAGCACTATACAGGGAACCTACGAGCAGTACTTC.

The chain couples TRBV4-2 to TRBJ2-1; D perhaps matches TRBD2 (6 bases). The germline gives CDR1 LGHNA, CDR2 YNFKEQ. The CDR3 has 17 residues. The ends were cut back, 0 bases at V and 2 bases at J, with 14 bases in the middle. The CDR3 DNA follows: TGTGCCAGCAGCCAAGACAGGACGGGAGTTCCCTACAATGAGCAGTTCTTC. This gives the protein CASSQDRTGVPYNEQFF.

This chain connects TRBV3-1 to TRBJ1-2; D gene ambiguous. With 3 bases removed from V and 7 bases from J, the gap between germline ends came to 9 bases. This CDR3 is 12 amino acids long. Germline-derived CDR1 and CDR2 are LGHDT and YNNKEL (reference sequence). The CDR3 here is CASSHTAGGYTF. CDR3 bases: TGTGCCAGCAGCCACACGGCGGGTGGCTACACCTTC. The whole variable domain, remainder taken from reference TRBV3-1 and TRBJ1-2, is DTAVSQTPKYLVTQMGNDKSIKCEQNLGHDTMYWYKQDSKKFLKIMFSYNNKELIINETVPNRFSPKSPDKAHLNLHINSLELGDSAVYFCASSHTAGGYTFGSGTRLTVV.

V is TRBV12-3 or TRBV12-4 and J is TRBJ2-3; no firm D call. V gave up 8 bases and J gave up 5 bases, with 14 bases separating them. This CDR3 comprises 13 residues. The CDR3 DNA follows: TGTGCCAGCTGCGGTAGTAATCGAGATACGCAGTATTTT. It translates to CASCGSNRDTQYF.

The CDR3 loop is CASNSFSNQPQHF. CDR3 DNA: TGTGCCAGTAACAGTTTTAGCAATCAGCCCCAGCATTTT. The chain links TRBV19 to TRBJ1-5; no definite D call. This CDR3 is built from 13 residues. Looked up from germline, CDR1 is LNHDA and CDR2 is SQIVND (reference sequence). V was clipped by 7 bases and J by 0 bases, with 7 bases between them.

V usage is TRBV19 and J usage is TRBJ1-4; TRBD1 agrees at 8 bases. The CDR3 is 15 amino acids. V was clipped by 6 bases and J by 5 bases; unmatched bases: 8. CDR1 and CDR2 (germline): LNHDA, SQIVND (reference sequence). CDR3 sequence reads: CASSRPGQVNEKLFF. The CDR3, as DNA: TGTGCCAGTAGCCGCCCGGGACAGGTCAATGAAAAACTGTTTTTT.

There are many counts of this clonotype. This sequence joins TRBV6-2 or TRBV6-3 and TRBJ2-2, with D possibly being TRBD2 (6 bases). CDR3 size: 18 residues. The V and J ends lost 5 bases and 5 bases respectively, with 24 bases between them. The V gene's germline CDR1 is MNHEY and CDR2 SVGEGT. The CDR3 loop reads CASSPLWGKGGNTGELFF. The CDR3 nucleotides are TGTGCCAGCAGTCCTCTCTGGGGCAAAGGAGGGAATACCGGGGAGCTGTTTTTT.

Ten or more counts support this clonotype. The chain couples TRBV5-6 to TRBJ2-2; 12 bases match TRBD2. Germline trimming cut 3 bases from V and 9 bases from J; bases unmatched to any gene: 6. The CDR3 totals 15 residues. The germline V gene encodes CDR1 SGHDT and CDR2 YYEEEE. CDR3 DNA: TGTGCCAGCAGCTCTAGCGGGAGGGCCCCTCGGGAGCTGTTTTTT. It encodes CASSSSGRAPRELFF.

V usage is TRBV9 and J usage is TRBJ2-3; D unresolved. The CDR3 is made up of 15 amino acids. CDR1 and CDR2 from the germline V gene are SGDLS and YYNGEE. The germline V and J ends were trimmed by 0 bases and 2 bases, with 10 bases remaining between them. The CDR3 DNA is TGTGCCAGCAGCGTAGAAGCACAGCACACAGATACGCAGTATTTT. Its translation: CASSVEAQHTDTQYF.

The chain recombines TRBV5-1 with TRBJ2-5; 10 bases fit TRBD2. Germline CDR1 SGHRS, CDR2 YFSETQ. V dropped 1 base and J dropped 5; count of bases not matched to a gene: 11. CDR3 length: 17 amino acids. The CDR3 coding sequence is TGCGCCAGCAGCTTGTCACCAAAGCGGGAGGGCCGCGAGACCCAGTACTTC. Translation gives CASSLSPKREGRETQYF.